The next 13 T cell receptor beta chains were all read from a single sample in a study of T-cell memory formation after mild COVID-19. TCRdb used MiXCR to reprocess the 5' RACE reads, holding one entry per CDR3 protein. The sample has hundreds of thousands of distinct CDR3 sequences, under 20% seen once. Material: PBMCs or a T cell subset sorted from them (not recorded which). All receptors derive from a man younger than 35 who had mild COVID-19 (a few samples of this study predate the infection). Cell type and time point are not known.

The chain's CDR3 is CATRAQGGAYEQYF. The CDR3 nucleotides read TGTGCCACCAGAGCCCAAGGGGGAGCCTACGAGCAGTACTTC. This chain links TRBV15 with TRBJ2-7, with a possible D match to TRBD1 (6 bases). Germline CDR1 is LNHNV and CDR2 is YYDKDF (reference sequence). V lost 6 bases and J lost 2, with 14 bases in between. The CDR3 loop spans 14 amino acids.

This clonotype was seen a few times. The V call is TRBV6-2 or TRBV6-3, the J call TRBJ1-5, with unresolved D. V lost 2 bases to trimming and J lost 7 bases, with 9 bases between them. From germline, CDR1 is MNHEY and CDR2 SVGEGT. The CDR3 loop spans 13 amino acids. This CDR3 reads CASSYQAYQPQHF. CDR3 DNA: TGTGCCAGCAGTTACCAGGCTTACCAGCCCCAGCATTTT.

The chain couples TRBV5-1 to TRBJ2-3, with 9 nucleotides matching TRBD1. The ends lost 5 bases at V and 6 bases at J; junction bases unmatched: 4. The germline V gene has CDR1 SGHRS and CDR2 YFSETQ. This CDR3 is built from 13 residues. The CDR3 DNA reads as TGCGCCAGCAGACTCGGACAGGGGGATACGCAGTATTTT. Its protein product is CASRLGQGDTQYF.

This chain joins TRBV12-3 or TRBV12-4 and TRBJ1-1; weak D call: TRBD1 (5 bases). The ends were cut back, 3 bases at V and 4 bases at J, with 12 bases in the middle. The CDR3 spans 14 residues. DNA of the CDR3: TGTGCCAGCAGTTTTGACCGGGGGTCCACTGAAGCTTTCTTT. Translating it yields CASSFDRGSTEAFF.

V usage is TRBV7-7 and J usage is TRBJ2-2, with TRBD1 identical over 9 bases. V shed 5 bases and J 6 bases; nucleotides not matched to a gene: 10. The CDR3 runs to 16 residues. Germline V gives CDR1 SSHAT, CDR2 FNYEAQ (reference sequence). The CDR3: CASSPDRGTSPGELFF. The CDR3 nucleotides read TGTGCCAGCAGCCCCGACAGGGGGACGTCCCCCGGGGAGCTGTTTTTT. Based on the CDR3 plus reference TRBV7-7 and TRBJ2-2, the full variable domain is GAGVSQSPRYKVTKRGQDVTLRCDPISSHATLYWYQQALGQGPEFLTYFNYEAQPDKSGLPSDRFSAERPEGSISTLTIQRTEQRDSAMYRCASSPDRGTSPGELFFGEGSRLTVL.

This chain links TRBV18 with TRBJ2-7; 9 nucleotides match TRBD1. The germline gives CDR1 KGHSH, CDR2 LQKENI. V lost 3 bases, J lost 3 bases, and 3 bases stayed unmatched. This CDR3 has 14 residues. The CDR3 DNA reads as TGTGCCAGCTCACCCGGGACAGGGAACTACGAGCAGTACGTC. Encoded protein: CASSPGTGNYEQYV.

This clonotype has only one observation. This chain connects TRBV6-2 or TRBV6-3 to TRBJ2-1, with 8 positions matching TRBD2. Germline trimming cut 2 bases from V and 2 bases from J; bases unmatched to any gene: 11. CDR3 length: 18 amino acids. From germline, CDR1 is MNHEY and CDR2 SVGEGT. The CDR3 DNA reads as TGTGCCAGCAGTTACGAGGGTGGGACTAGGTTGGCCTACAATGAGCAGTTCTTC. It codes for CASSYEGGTRLAYNEQFF.

This clonotype has at least ten counts. This sequence joins TRBV5-1 and TRBJ2-5; 7 bases are a match to TRBD2. The CDR3 is made up of 14 amino acids. With V trimmed by 7 bases and J by 2 bases, 8 bases remained unmatched. Germline-derived CDR1 and CDR2 are SGHRS and YFSETQ. CDR3 in DNA: TGCGCCAGCGGCCTTCTAGCGGAACAAGAGACCCAGTACTTC. Residues: CASGLLAEQETQYF.

This clonotype was counted between two and nine times. Here the CDR3 reads CASSLGTAYYNEQFF. DNA of the CDR3: TGTGCCAGCAGCTTAGGAACAGCCTACTACAATGAGCAGTTCTTC. The chain employs TRBV11-2 and TRBJ2-1, with no clear D. Deletions cut 1 base from V and 3 bases from J, with 10 bases between. Germline CDR1 SGHAT, CDR2 FQNNGV. This CDR3 comprises 15 residues.

In its sample, this clonotype was seen a few times. The chain is built from TRBV19 and TRBJ2-4, with TRBD1 matching 10 bases. The germline CDR1 and CDR2 sequences are LNHDA and SQIVND (reference sequence). V lost 4 bases, J lost 2 bases, and 2 bases stayed unmatched. There are 15 residues in the CDR3. CDR3 in DNA: TGTGCCAGTAGTAGACAGGGGGCCTCCAAAAACATTCAGTACTTC. Protein sequence: CASSRQGASKNIQYF. Together with reference TRBV19 and TRBJ2-4, the CDR3 gives the full variable domain: DGGITQSPKYLFRKEGQNVTLSCEQNLNHDAMYWYRQDPGQGLRLIYYSQIVNDFQKGDIAEGYSVSREKKESFPLTVTSAQKNPTAFYLCASSRQGASKNIQYFGAGTRLSVL.

The rearrangement links TRBV12-3 or TRBV12-4 to TRBJ2-3; D possibly uses TRBD1 or TRBD2 (7 bases each). V shed 5 bases and J shed 0 bases, with 15 bases lying between them. The CDR3 runs 16 residues. Here the CDR3 DNA reads TGTGCCAGCAGTGACCCAGGGGGGGCTAGCACAGATACGCAGTATTTT. Translation: CASSDPGGASTDTQYF.

In this sample, this clonotype turned up a few times. The DNA of the CDR3 is TGTGCCAGCAGTTTCTCGCGGGGGGACCTAGCCAAAAACATTCAGTACTTC. Its translation: CASSFSRGDLAKNIQYF. The V and J genes are TRBV12-3 or TRBV12-4 and TRBJ2-4, with 8 positions matching TRBD2. CDR3 length: 17 amino acids. V lost 3 bases and J lost 0; bases outside the gene matches: 7.

This clonotype was counted between two and nine times. The chain has TRBV6-4 and TRBJ2-1, with TRBD1 as a possible D gene (5 bases). The CDR3 loop spans 13 amino acids. The V end was cut by 7 bases, the J end by 10 bases, with 17 bases between. Germline lookup yields CDR1 MRHNA and CDR2 SNTAGT. CDR3 region: CASTPLGLREQFF. The CDR3 nucleotides read TGTGCCAGCACCCCTTTGGGGCTTCGGGAGCAGTTCTTC.